The 27 T cell receptor beta chains below were found in one sample sequenced in a study of blood T cells in healthy people across ages. Alongside a J-beta primer mix, a sample-barcoded 5' primer served in a second PCR lasting about 7 to 12 cycles. TCRdb passed the 5' RACE reads through MiXCR, listing each CDR3 protein once. The sample contains 1.4 million or so distinct CDR3 sequences, approximately 43% of which appear only once. Sequencing was performed on blood. These receptors were taken from a young woman in good health.

The V gene is TRBV20-1, the J gene TRBJ2-7; D remains unclear. The V end lost 6 bases, the J end lost 0 bases, and 15 bases lay between the germline ends. This CDR3 is built from 14 residues. Germline CDR1 reads DFQATT; CDR2 reads SNEGSKA (reference sequence). CDR3 amino acids: CSARTPSSSYEQYF. Here the CDR3 DNA reads TGCAGTGCCAGGACCCCATCTAGCTCCTACGAGCAGTACTTC.

The chain links TRBV20-1 to TRBJ2-2; the D is unclear. V shed 6 bases and J shed 3 bases, with 8 bases lying between them. Germline V gene sequence: CDR1 DFQATT, CDR2 SNEGSKA (reference sequence). The CDR3 extends over 12 amino acids. The CDR3 coding sequence is TGCAGTGCCGGGCCCCACACCGGGGAGCTGTTTTTT. Translation: CSAGPHTGELFF.

The chain couples TRBV4-1 to TRBJ2-2; D is unresolved. Trimming removed 4 bases at V and 8 bases at J, with 14 bases between. This CDR3 comprises 14 residues. The germline CDR1 and CDR2 sequences are MGHRA and YSYEKL. CDR3 nucleotides: TGCGCCAGCAGCCCCATTCAAGGATGGGGGGAGCTGTTTTTT. Residues: CASSPIQGWGELFF.

This clonotype came up a few times. The CDR3 nucleotides read TGTGCCAGCAGCTTAGTCTGGCAGTATTACAATGAGCAGTTCTTC. This sequence encodes CASSLVWQYYNEQFF. The chain has TRBV7-2 and TRBJ2-1; D unclear. Deletions cut 1 base from V and 4 bases from J, with 11 bases between. Germline CDR1 is SGHTA and CDR2 is FQGNSA. There are 15 residues in the CDR3. The complete variable domain, with remaining parts taken from reference TRBV7-2 and TRBJ2-1, reads GAGVSQSPSNKVTEKGKDVELRCDPISGHTALYWYRQSLGQGLEFLIYFQGNSAPDKSGLPSDRFSAERTGGSVSTLTIQRTQQEDSAVYLCASSLVWQYYNEQFFGPGTRLTVL.

The chain is built from TRBV7-2 and TRBJ2-5, with D tentatively TRBD2 (6 bases). There are 13 residues in the CDR3. Germline V gene sequence: CDR1 SGHTA, CDR2 FQGNSA. Trimming pared 5 bases from V and 11 bases from J, leaving 18 bases between. In DNA, the CDR3 is TGTGCCAGCAGCCCCCCGACTAGATATGAGCAGTACTTC. It yields the protein CASSPPTRYEQYF.

The rearrangement links TRBV29-1 to TRBJ2-1, with D unclear. The CDR3 is made up of 12 amino acids. Germline assignment: CDR1 SQVTM and CDR2 ANQGSEA. With 1 base removed from V and 1 base from J, the gap between germline ends came to 2 bases. The CDR3 is CSVEGSYNEQFF. CDR3 coding DNA: TGCAGCGTTGAAGGGTCCTACAATGAGCAGTTCTTC.

This clonotype has just a few counts. CDR3 bases: TGCAGCGTTCCTTCAGGGCGGGGCTACGAGCAGTACTTC. Translating gives CSVPSGRGYEQYF. The V call is TRBV29-1, the J call TRBJ2-7; D possibly corresponds to TRBD2 (6 bases). V was pared by 5 bases and J by 3 bases, with 14 bases between. The CDR3 extends over 13 amino acids. Germline CDR1 reads SQVTM; CDR2 reads ANQGSEA.

About this clonotype: Relative to the germline gene, one junction end is altered; a read error may explain this. CDR3 amino acids: CTSRDPRANEQFF. The CDR3 bases are TGCACCAGCAGGGACCCCAGGGCCAATGAGCAGTTCTTC. The rearrangement uses TRBV5-1 and TRBJ2-1; perhaps D is TRBD1 or TRBD2 (5 bases each). Germline V gene sequence: CDR1 SGHRS, CDR2 YFSETQ. This CDR3 spans 13 amino acids. Drawing the rest from reference TRBV5-1 and TRBJ2-1, the complete variable domain is KAGVTQTPRYLIKTRGQQVTLSCSPISGHRSVSWYQQTPGQGLQFLFEYFSETQRNKGNFPGRFSGRQFSNSRSEMNVSTLELGDSALYLCTSRDPRANEQFFGPGTRLTVL.

Worth noting for this clonotype: Compared with germline, one end of the junction differs, possibly owing to a read error. The chain couples TRBV19 to TRBJ2-5; perhaps TRBD2 as D (5 bases). CDR3 length: 13 residues. CDR1 LNHDA and CDR2 SQIVND come from the germline V gene (reference sequence). CDR3 residues: CASNIASYNEQYF. The CDR3, as DNA: TGTGCCAGTAATATAGCGTCCTACAATGAGCAGTACTTC.

The rearrangement links TRBV6-5 to TRBJ2-4; 11 bases line up with TRBD1. Germline V CDR1 and CDR2: MNHEY, SVGAGI. V dropped 3 bases and J dropped 13; count of bases not matched to a gene: 11. CDR3 size: 15 residues. CDR3 amino acids: CASSYFRTGGNEQYF. For the CDR3, the DNA is TGTGCCAGCAGTTATTTTAGGACAGGGGGCAATGAGCAGTACTTC.

Here the CDR3 DNA reads TGTGCCAGCAGCCAAGATCCTAGTATCTACTACAATGAGCAGTTCTTC. Translating gives CASSQDPSIYYNEQFF. V usage is TRBV14 and J usage is TRBJ2-1; D unresolved. The germline gives CDR1 SGHDN, CDR2 FVKESK. This CDR3 is built from 16 residues. Trimming took 0 bases from V and 3 from J, leaving 12 bases between them.

V gene TRBV10-3 combines with J gene TRBJ1-1; 7 bases agree with TRBD1. CDR3 length equals 14 residues. Germline V CDR1 and CDR2: ENHRY, SYGVKD. V was clipped by 5 bases and J by 1 base; unmatched bases: 4. The CDR3 region has the DNA TGTGCCATCAGTCAAGGGACAGCGAACACTGAAGCTTTCTTT. It encodes CAISQGTANTEAFF.

This clonotype has only a few counts. This chain connects TRBV29-1 to TRBJ2-1; TRBD2 matches at 7 bases. The CDR3 extends over 13 amino acids. CDR1 and CDR2 from the germline V gene are SQVTM and ANQGSEA. After removal of 3 bases from V and 6 bases from J, the junction contained 5 bases not matched to a gene. CDR3 nucleotides: TGCAGCGTTGAGGGACTACCAGGCAATGAGCAGTTCTTC. The encoded protein is CSVEGLPGNEQFF.

This clonotype has a handful of counts. The chain couples TRBV21-1 to TRBJ2-1; the table's D call of TRBD2 was not tested on the DNA. TRBV21-1 is described as a pseudogene. The length of the CDR3 is 20 residues. The chain's CDR3 is CASSKNSRASGSLSYNEQFF. The CDR3 coding sequence is TGTGCCAGCAGCAAAAATTCCCGGGCTAGCGGGAGCCTTTCCTACAATGAGCAGTTCTTC.

This sequence joins TRBV15 and TRBJ1-5, with no clear D. The V end lost 1 base, the J end lost 3 bases, and 16 bases lay between the germline ends. The CDR3 contains 17 residues. Germline V gives CDR1 LNHNV, CDR2 YYDKDF (reference sequence). The CDR3 nucleotides are TGTGCCACCAGCAGAGCGGCAGGCGGGGTCAACAATCAGCCCCAGCATTTT. Amino acid sequence: CATSRAAGGVNNQPQHF.

This sequence joins TRBV7-2 and TRBJ2-4; D might be TRBD2 (6 bases). Per germline, CDR1 SGHTA and CDR2 FQGNSA. CDR3 size: 14 residues. Trimming left V 2 bases short and J 6 bases short, with 11 bases between. CDR3 nucleotide sequence: TGTGCCAGCAGCTTACTGGCGGGGAGAAACATTCAGTACTTC. Translated, it gives CASSLLAGRNIQYF.

V gene TRBV28 combines with J gene TRBJ2-1; 10 bases fit TRBD2. The CDR3 consists of 15 residues. Germline V CDR1 and CDR2: MDHEN, SYDVKM. V lost 2 bases to trimming and J lost 13 bases; unmatched junction nucleotides: 11. The CDR3 is CASSLAASGSRIQFF. Here the CDR3 DNA reads TGTGCCAGCAGTTTAGCTGCTAGCGGGAGTCGAATACAGTTCTTC.

The sample holds a few counts of this clonotype. The gene calls are TRBV3-1 and TRBJ1-2, with no clear D. The germline CDR1 and CDR2 sequences are LGHDT and YNNKEL (reference sequence). This CDR3 is 14 amino acids long. Trimming stripped 5 bases from V and 3 bases from J, with 13 bases between. As DNA, the CDR3 is TGTGCCAGCAGCAAAGGGAACGACTACTATGGCTACACCTTC. Protein product: CASSKGNDYYGYTF.

The chain uses TRBV7-6 and TRBJ2-7, with 7 positions matching TRBD1. Unmatched junction bases numbered 7, after V lost 5 bases and J lost 0 bases. Germline V gene lookup returns CDR1 SGHVS and CDR2 FNYEAQ. CDR3 length equals 15 residues. This CDR3 reads CASSPDRDSSYEQYF. The CDR3 region has the DNA TGTGCCAGCAGCCCCGACAGGGATAGCTCCTACGAGCAGTACTTC. Based on the CDR3 plus reference TRBV7-6 and TRBJ2-7, the full variable domain is GAGVSQSPRYKVTKRGQDVALRCDPISGHVSLYWYRQALGQGPEFLTYFNYEAQQDKSGLPNDRFSAERPEGSISTLTIQRTEQRDSAMYRCASSPDRDSSYEQYFGPGTRLTVT.

V is TRBV10-3 and J is TRBJ2-7, with D tentatively TRBD1 or TRBD2 (5 bases each). The CDR3 length is 14 residues. CDR1 ENHRY and CDR2 SYGVKD come from the germline V gene. Trimming stripped 6 bases from V and 1 base from J, with 13 bases between. The CDR3 region has the DNA TGTGCCATCAGGGGGGATCCTGGGTCCTACGAGCAGTACTTC. Residues: CAIRGDPGSYEQYF.

This clonotype has only a few counts. The V and J genes are TRBV13 and TRBJ2-3, with TRBD1 matching 8 bases. This CDR3 contains 13 residues. Trimming removed 5 bases from V and 4 bases from J; junction bases left unmatched: 2. Looked up from germline, CDR1 is PRHDT and CDR2 is FYEKMQ (reference sequence). The CDR3 bases are TGTGCCAGCAGCCGGACAGGGCCAGATACGCAGTATTTT. Its protein is CASSRTGPDTQYF.

The chain has TRBV18 and TRBJ1-2; 7 positions agree with TRBD1. This CDR3 has 14 residues. Germline CDR1 is KGHSH and CDR2 is LQKENI. Trimming cost V 2 bases and J 8 bases; bases outside gene matches: 8. The CDR3 sequence: CASSPGTVRGGYTF. DNA for the CDR3: TGTGCCAGCTCACCAGGGACAGTCCGTGGAGGCTACACCTTC.

The gene calls are TRBV6-1 and TRBJ1-6; D may be TRBD1 (6 bases). Germline values: CDR1 MNHNS, CDR2 SASEGT. The CDR3 is made up of 14 amino acids. Trimming took 0 bases from V and 9 from J, leaving 9 bases between them. In DNA, the CDR3 is TGTGCCAGCAGTGAAGCGAACAGGGTTTCACCCCTCCACTTT. Translated: CASSEANRVSPLHF.

This clonotype appeared a few times. V gene TRBV27 combines with J gene TRBJ2-7; 8 bases are shared with TRBD1. V shed 5 bases, J shed 2 bases, and the junction held 8 bases outside the gene matches. The germline gives CDR1 MNHEY, CDR2 SMNVEV (reference sequence). The CDR3 totals 15 residues. The CDR3 region is CASSPGQGGAYEQYF. In DNA, the CDR3 is TGTGCCAGCAGTCCCGGACAGGGAGGCGCCTACGAGCAGTACTTC.

This clonotype came up a few times. The CDR3 reads CASSQDTRTDTQYF. In nucleotides, the CDR3 is TGTGCCAGCAGCCAAGACACGCGCACAGATACGCAGTATTTT. This rearrangement joins TRBV14 to TRBJ2-3, with D unclear. The CDR3 has 14 residues. V was clipped by 0 bases and J by 1 base, with 5 bases between them. CDR1 is SGHDN, CDR2 FVKESK, per germline.

V and J are TRBV2 and TRBJ1-2, with 8 bases identical to TRBD1. Germline values: CDR1 SNHLY, CDR2 FYNNEI. The V segment lost 5 bases and the J segment 5 bases; nucleotides outside the gene matches: 10. The CDR3 runs to 15 residues. The chain's CDR3 is CASSPIGQGHYGYTF. The CDR3 nucleotides read TGTGCCAGCAGTCCAATAGGACAGGGCCATTATGGCTACACCTTC. The whole variable domain, remainder taken from reference TRBV2 and TRBJ1-2, is EPEVTQTPSHQVTQMGQEVILRCVPISNHLYFYWYRQILGQKVEFLVSFYNNEISEKSEIFDDQFSVERPDGSNFTLKIRSTKLEDSAMYFCASSPIGQGHYGYTFGSGTRLTVV.

This clonotype was counted a few times. The chain recombines TRBV12-3 or TRBV12-4 with TRBJ2-1; possibly TRBD1 for D (5 bases). The CDR3 contains 13 residues. V lost 6 bases and J lost 10, with 16 bases in between. The CDR3 spells CASREGQILEQFF. DNA of the CDR3: TGTGCCAGCAGGGAAGGACAAATACTCGAGCAGTTCTTC.